The 9 T cell receptor beta chains below come from one sample, sequenced in a study of T cell repertoires in cytomegalovirus infection. TCRdb re-called the reads with MiXCR, one entry per CDR3 protein. The sample gives roughly 250,000 distinct CDR3 sequences, 9% to 15% of which show up once; approximately 1.6% is in the top ten. The specimen sequenced was PBMCs. These receptors all stem from a human donor in good health (CMV status not recorded). Some clones in this sample may be carry-over from other donors' samples.

This clonotype showed up just a few times. CDR3 bases: TGCAGTGCCCATCGACAGGGGGCTGGCAATTCACCCCTCCACTTT. Protein: CSAHRQGAGNSPLHF. This chain uses TRBV20-1 with TRBJ1-6; 10 nucleotides align to TRBD1. Germline V gene lookup returns CDR1 DFQATT and CDR2 SNEGSKA (reference sequence). This CDR3 is built from 15 residues. The ends lost 6 bases at V and 7 bases at J; junction bases unmatched: 9.

Ten or more counts support this clonotype. The chain recombines TRBV6-2 or TRBV6-3 with TRBJ1-1; no firm D call. Trimming took off 8 bases at V and 4 bases at J, with 14 bases between the two ends. Germline V gene lookup returns CDR1 MNHEY and CDR2 SVGEGT. This CDR3 is 13 amino acids long. The CDR3: CASRSELGTEAFF. DNA of the CDR3: TGTGCCAGCCGCTCAGAGTTGGGCACTGAAGCTTTCTTT.

CDR3 DNA sequence: TGTGCCAGCAGCTTATTTGGGGGCGCGGAGACCCAGTACTTC. Its protein product is CASSLFGGAETQYF. The chain couples TRBV7-8 to TRBJ2-5; tentatively, D is TRBD1 (6 bases). V was pared by 2 bases and J by 5 bases, with 12 bases between. Germline V lookup: CDR1 SGHVS, CDR2 FQNEAQ. The CDR3 contains 14 residues.

Many counts were recorded for this clonotype. The gene calls are TRBV11-3 and TRBJ2-3; no clear D gene. The length of the CDR3 is 14 residues. The V and J ends lost 4 bases and 4 bases respectively, with 12 bases between them. Germline V gene lookup returns CDR1 SGHNT and CDR2 YENEEA. The CDR3 here is CASSSMGSSDTQYF. The CDR3 nucleotides read TGTGCCAGCAGCTCAATGGGGTCGTCAGATACGCAGTATTTT.

This clonotype was seen ten or more times. The chain uses TRBV11-3 and TRBJ2-1, with 8 positions matching TRBD1. With V trimmed by 0 bases and J by 10 bases, 5 bases remained unmatched. Per germline, CDR1 SGHNT and CDR2 YENEEA. The CDR3 sequence is 14 residues long. The CDR3, as DNA: TGTGCCAGCAGCTTAGATCAGGGGGCAGGGGAGCAGTTCTTC. Its protein product is CASSLDQGAGEQFF.

This chain connects TRBV11-2 to TRBJ2-1; D gene unclear. Trimming cost V 4 bases and J 6 bases, with 13 bases left between them. The CDR3 is 14 amino acids. In germline, CDR1 is SGHAT, CDR2 FQNNGV. CDR3 sequence (DNA): TGTGCCAGCAGCTCACCTGGATGGGGCAATGAGCAGTTCTTC. The encoded protein is CASSSPGWGNEQFF.

This clonotype was detected a few times. This rearrangement joins TRBV28 to TRBJ1-2; D is possibly TRBD1 (5 bases). The V end was cut by 7 bases, the J end by 3 bases, with 18 bases between. Germline-derived CDR1 and CDR2 are MDHEN and SYDVKM. The CDR3 sequence is 15 residues long. The CDR3 protein is CASTEPTGGYYGYTF. The DNA of the CDR3 is TGTGCCAGCACCGAGCCTACCGGGGGGTACTATGGCTACACCTTC.

There are many counts of this clonotype. This rearrangement joins TRBV7-2 to TRBJ2-3, with 12 nucleotides matching TRBD2. The CDR3 is 16 amino acids. V lost 1 base, J lost 8 bases, and 7 bases stayed unmatched. Germline V gives CDR1 SGHTA, CDR2 FQGNSA. CDR3 protein: CASSLGTSGAGGTQYF. For the CDR3, the DNA is TGTGCCAGCAGCTTAGGGACTAGCGGGGCCGGGGGTACGCAGTATTTT. Looking up the rest from reference TRBV7-2 and TRBJ2-3 gives the full variable domain: GAGVSQSPSNKVTEKGKDVELRCDPISGHTALYWYRQSLGQGLEFLIYFQGNSAPDKSGLPSDRFSAERTGGSVSTLTIQRTQQEDSAVYLCASSLGTSGAGGTQYFGPGTRLTVL.

This clonotype was recorded many times. The V gene is TRBV6-2 or TRBV6-3, the J gene TRBJ1-5; TRBD1 matches 7 bases. Germline loops: CDR1 MNHEY, CDR2 SVGEGT. Trimming took 2 bases from V and 4 from J; bases not matched to a gene: 11. The CDR3 runs to 17 residues. The CDR3 bases are TGTGCCAGCAGTTACAGGCCACACGGGACAGTGAATCAGCCCCAGCATTTT. Protein product: CASSYRPHGTVNQPQHF.